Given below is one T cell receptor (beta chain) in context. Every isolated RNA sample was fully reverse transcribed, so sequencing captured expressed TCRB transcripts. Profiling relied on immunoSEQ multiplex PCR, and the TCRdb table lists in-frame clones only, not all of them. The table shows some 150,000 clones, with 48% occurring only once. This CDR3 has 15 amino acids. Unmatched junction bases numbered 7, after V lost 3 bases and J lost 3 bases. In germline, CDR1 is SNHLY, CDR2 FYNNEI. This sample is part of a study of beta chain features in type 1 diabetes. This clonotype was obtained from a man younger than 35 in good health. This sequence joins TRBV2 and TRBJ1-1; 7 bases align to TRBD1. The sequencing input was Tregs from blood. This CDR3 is CASSDLGQVYTEAFF. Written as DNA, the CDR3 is TGTGCCAGCAGTGACTTAGGACAGGTTTACACTGAAGCTTTCTTT.